This TCR beta chain stems from a study of T cells after yellow fever vaccination (dated by TCRdb to about 2019). About the full investigation: The SMART-Seq v4 Ultra Low Input RNA kit was used to prepare libraries from fractions with low cell numbers. Two healthy male donors, one aged 18 to 29 and one aged 30 to 40 years, made up the cohort. Bulk TCR alpha and beta repertoires were sequenced longitudinally to track T-cell clones before and after primary and booster YFV17D yellow fever vaccination. Bulk PBMC replicates and cell subsets were isolated from blood drawn at multiple timepoints before and after both primary and secondary immunization. The research as a whole found: A small fraction of clonotypes showed up in both the CD4 and CD8 compartments, probably as a result of convergent recombination. Computational filtering was needed because FACS-sorted repertoires could contain abundant contaminating clonotypes from the bulk population. Compared with the primary T-cell response, the secondary T-cell response was faster but weaker, reaching its peak on day 5 rather than on day 15. After the booster, most clones that had expanded after primary vaccination were detected again (around 97% of CD4 and around nine tenths of CD8), suggesting broad maintenance of memory. The study included only a couple of donors, which limits how far the findings can be generalized.

Trimming at the junction amounts to 2 bases on V and 5 bases on J, and the germline ends lie 10 bases apart. Looking up the germline V gene yields CDR1 SGHRS and CDR2 YFSETQ. Inclusive of the bounding cysteine and phenylalanine, the CDR3 is 13 residues long. Only CDR3 DNA remains: 39 bases, in frame from the first base. At least ten counts were recorded for this clonotype. The antigen it recognizes is unknown. No base quality values were provided; no much bigger clone lies one nucleotide off. The treatment or condition label on this specimen signifies: live attenuated yellow fever vaccine strain. At each blood-draw timepoint, two biological replicates of bulk PBMCs were collected. A standard Ficoll-Paque protocol was used to isolate PBMCs from peripheral blood. RNA was extracted with TriZol from bulk PBMCs, CD4 and CD8 fractions, and dextramer-positive and dextramer-negative fractions. TCR cDNA was synthesized by 5'RACE template switching, which introduced a universal primer site and unique molecular identifiers. cDNA synthesis was primed from both the TCR alpha and TCR beta constant segments. Libraries were amplified in two PCR steps, with sample barcodes and sequencing adapters added in the second step. Libraries were sequenced on Illumina HiSeq 2500 (2x100 bp) or NovaSeq (2x150 bp). From the authors' description of their analysis: MIGEC handled demultiplexing of reads and collapsing into UMI consensus sequences, while MiXCR performed V(D)J alignment. Clonotypes responding to the vaccine were identified with edgeR on replicate PBMC samples, with the criteria of FDR below 0.01 and a log2 fold change above 5 up to day 15. Each bulk clonotype received a CD4 or CD8 identity based on whether the sequenced CD4 or CD8 repertoire contained that clonotype at higher abundance. TCRdb reran the public reads through fastp at Q25 and MiXCR, keeping productive beta chains. When rows share a CDR3 protein, they turn into one entry using the most common DNA and genes. TCRdb, not the authors, supplied the V and J calls. The sample has 450,000 to 550,000 distinct CDR3 sequences on record, less than 20% of them singletons. The ten biggest clones cover approximately 14% of the sample.

The source was PBMCs, collected 15 days after the yellow fever booster vaccination. The origin of this receptor is a man aged 25 to 40 who received the YFV17D yellow fever vaccine. The rearranged chain carries TRBV5-1 and TRBJ1-1, with the identity of the D gene unclear. The CDR3 region: CASSFGGRTEAFF. The nucleotides are TGCGCCAGCAGCTTTGGAGGTCGGACTGAAGCTTTCTTT.